The 4 T cell receptor beta chains presented below share a single source sample, sequenced in a study of blood T cell repertoires in COVID-19. Profiled with immunoSEQ multiplex PCR; TCRdb holds only in-frame clones, not every one. The table includes more than 120,000 clones, 87% detected once. Sequenced: peripheral blood. These receptors were obtained from a woman in her forties or fifties with acute or convalescent COVID-19.

This chain connects TRBV7-8 to TRBJ1-1, with TRBD1 identical over 7 bases. The CDR3 is 14 amino acids. The germline V gene has CDR1 SGHVS and CDR2 FQNEAQ. Unmatched junction bases numbered 7, after V lost 2 bases and J lost 7 bases. This chain's CDR3 is CASSLSTGVNEAFF. The CDR3 coding sequence is TGTGCCAGCAGCTTAAGCACAGGGGTGAATGAAGCTTTCTTT.

CDR3 DNA sequence: TGTGCCTGGAGTCCAAATCCCGGGTCACCCCTCCACTTT. As protein: CAWSPNPGSPLHF. This rearrangement joins TRBV30 to TRBJ1-6, with D unclear. In germline, CDR1 is GTSNPN, CDR2 SVGIG (reference sequence). Trimming shortened V by 2 bases and J by 10 bases, and 12 bases separated the two germline ends. The CDR3 covers 13 residues.

The chain has TRBV6-5 and TRBJ1-5; D not certain. V dropped 0 bases and J dropped 5 bases, with 8 bases sitting between them. The CDR3 has 14 residues. In germline, CDR1 is MNHEY, CDR2 SVGAGI. The CDR3 sequence is CASSYSGLHQPQHF. CDR3 DNA sequence: TGTGCCAGCAGTTACTCGGGCTTGCATCAGCCCCAGCATTTT.

The chain is built from TRBV11-3 and TRBJ2-1, with 8 bases fitting TRBD2. This CDR3 has 15 residues. After removal of 5 bases from V and 9 bases from J, the junction contained 12 bases not matched to a gene. Germline lookup yields CDR1 SGHNT and CDR2 YENEEA. CDR3 sequence: CASSPPGLVGGEQFF. The CDR3 DNA is TGTGCCAGCAGCCCTCCGGGACTAGTAGGCGGTGAGCAGTTCTTC.